This passage covers 25 T cell receptor beta chains from one sample sequenced in a study of control samples from healthy donors and cancer patients. Data came from immunoSEQ multiplex PCR; TCRdb stores just in-frame clones and leaves some out. The data hold under 150,000 clones, with about 95% observed a single time. The sequencing input was blood. Source of these receptors: a man younger than 40 in good health.

The rearrangement links TRBV5-4 to TRBJ2-2, with D possibly being TRBD2 (6 bases). Germline CDR1 and CDR2: SGHNT and YYREEE (reference sequence). V lost 1 base to trimming and J lost 1 base, with 11 bases between them. CDR3 size: 16 residues. The CDR3 sequence: CASSLSLALNTGELFF. The CDR3 bases are TGTGCCAGCAGCTTGAGCCTAGCGCTGAACACCGGGGAGCTGTTTTTT.

The V and J genes are TRBV6-2 or TRBV6-3 and TRBJ2-2, with 10 bases lining up with TRBD1. The CDR3 length is 15 residues. J lost 4 bases, V lost 6 bases, and 5 bases had no gene match. From germline, CDR1 is MNHEY and CDR2 SVGEGT. The CDR3 sequence: CASSSGQGGTGELFF. Here the CDR3 DNA reads TGTGCCAGCAGCTCCGGACAGGGGGGCACCGGGGAGCTGTTTTTT.

V and J are TRBV6-5 and TRBJ1-6; possibly TRBD1 for D (6 bases). The CDR3 has 12 amino acids. Trimming removed 8 bases from V and 8 bases from J, with 10 bases in between. Germline CDR1 reads MNHEY; CDR2 reads SVGAGI. The CDR3: CASQDRYSPLHF. Here the CDR3 DNA reads TGTGCCAGCCAGGACAGATATTCACCCCTCCACTTT.

The V gene is TRBV4-3, the J gene TRBJ2-1; D is ambiguous. The CDR3 consists of 15 residues. V lost 1 base to trimming and J lost 0 bases, with 7 bases between them. Germline lookup yields CDR1 LGHNA and CDR2 YSLEER. CDR3 loop: CASSQAWSSYNEQFF. The CDR3 nucleotides are TGCGCCAGCAGCCAAGCGTGGAGCTCCTACAATGAGCAGTTCTTC.

The CDR3 here is CASGLAGGQGQVGTNEKLFF. CDR3 nucleotides: TGTGCTAGTGGTTTGGCAGGGGGGCAGGGACAGGTGGGAACTAATGAAAAACTGTTTTTT. The chain carries TRBV12-5 and TRBJ1-4, with 8 bases aligning to TRBD1. The CDR3 contains 20 residues. Germline trimming cut 1 base from V and 1 base from J; bases unmatched to any gene: 14. Germline V gene data show CDR1 as LGHNT and CDR2 as FRNRAP.

This clone appeared once. The chain uses TRBV27 and TRBJ2-3, with TRBD2 identical over 10 bases. V shed 6 bases and J 5 bases; nucleotides not matched to a gene: 11. Germline values: CDR1 MNHEY, CDR2 SMNVEV (reference sequence). The CDR3 is 16 residues long. Here the CDR3 reads CASSAQRGGPGDTQYF. CDR3 bases: TGTGCCAGCAGCGCTCAGCGGGGGGGCCCCGGAGATACGCAGTATTTT.

CDR3 loop: CASSLRISEKLFF. For the CDR3, the DNA is TGTGCCAGCAGCTTGAGGATCAGCGAAAAACTGTTTTTT. The chain links TRBV11-2 to TRBJ1-4; D remains ambiguous. This CDR3 spans 13 amino acids. The V end lost 3 bases, the J end lost 8 bases, and 10 bases lay between the germline ends. Germline-derived CDR1 and CDR2 are SGHAT and FQNNGV.

This clone has a single count. V and J are TRBV3-1 (or the pseudogene TRBV3-2) and TRBJ1-5, with D hard to call. V lost 4 bases, J lost 2 bases, and 12 bases lay in between. The CDR3 consists of 15 residues. The germline V gene encodes CDR1 LGHDT and CDR2 YNNKEL (reference sequence). CDR3 residues: CASSRVRDGNQPQHF. CDR3 DNA sequence: TGTGCCAGCAGCCGTGTCCGGGATGGCAATCAGCCCCAGCATTTT.

The gene calls are TRBV6-6 and TRBJ2-3; the D is unclear. The CDR3 contains 16 residues. Trimming removed 0 bases from V and 2 bases from J, with 12 bases in between. Germline CDR1 reads MNHNY; CDR2 reads SVGAGI (reference sequence). The chain's CDR3 is CASSYSPGSYTDTQYF. The CDR3 nucleotides read TGTGCCAGCAGTTACTCGCCGGGCAGTTACACAGATACGCAGTATTTT.

The rearrangement joins TRBV2 to TRBJ1-6; D gene ambiguous. V lost 4 bases and J 6 bases, leaving 13 bases between the germline ends. Germline CDR1 is SNHLY and CDR2 is FYNNEI. This CDR3 region has 15 residues. The chain's CDR3 is CASSARFVSNSPLHF. The CDR3 DNA sequence: TGTGCCAGCAGTGCGAGGTTCGTCAGTAATTCACCCCTCCACTTT.

This chain links TRBV5-1 with TRBJ2-3; D may match TRBD1 or TRBD2 (5 bases each). CDR3 length equals 16 residues. CDR1 and CDR2 from the germline V gene are SGHRS and YFSETQ. V was cut by 0 bases and J by 2 bases, with 13 bases left in between. The CDR3 sequence is CASSLGGTGITDTQYF. The CDR3 nucleotides read TGCGCCAGCAGCTTGGGAGGGACGGGTATCACAGATACGCAGTATTTT.

V is TRBV29-1 and J is TRBJ2-7; 8 bases agree with TRBD1. This CDR3 has 13 residues. CDR1 and CDR2 from the germline V gene are SQVTM and ANQGSEA. Losses at the gene ends were 4 bases for V and 3 bases for J; bases not matched to a gene: 5. In DNA form, the CDR3 reads TGCAGCGTTGTGACAGGGGCTGGCTACGAGCAGTACTTC. Translation: CSVVTGAGYEQYF.

This clone was recorded only once. The chain links TRBV28 to TRBJ2-1; a possible D gene is TRBD2 (7 bases). Trimming took off 6 bases at V and 0 bases at J, with 15 bases between the two ends. The germline V gene encodes CDR1 MDHEN and CDR2 SYDVKM. This CDR3 contains 16 residues. CDR3 amino acids: CASSPEGGGSYNEQFF. The CDR3 bases are TGTGCCAGCAGCCCCGAGGGGGGGGGCTCCTACAATGAGCAGTTCTTC.

This rearrangement joins TRBV6-2 or TRBV6-3 to TRBJ2-5; 14 bases map to TRBD2. Germline CDR1 MNHEY, CDR2 SVGEGT. The CDR3 extends over 16 amino acids. J gave up 2 bases and V 5 bases, and 4 bases lay outside the gene matches. The CDR3 is CASSTRLAGGQETQYF. The CDR3 region has the DNA TGTGCCAGCAGTACCCGACTAGCGGGGGGGCAAGAGACCCAGTACTTC.

This chain links TRBV3-1 (or the pseudogene TRBV3-2) with TRBJ1-2; TRBD1 is a possible D gene (5 bases). Trimming removed 0 bases at V and 0 bases at J, with 23 bases between. In germline, CDR1 is LGHDT, CDR2 YNNKEL (reference sequence). The CDR3 consists of 20 residues. The CDR3 nucleotides are TGTGCCAGCAGCCAAGAATGGGGACTCGGATACTTAGGAGCTAACTATGGCTACACCTTC. Protein sequence: CASSQEWGLGYLGANYGYTF.

The J gene is TRBJ2-7, the V gene TRBV20-1; D is undetermined. Germline V gene data show CDR1 as DFQATT and CDR2 as SNEGSKA (reference sequence). V lost 3 bases and J 3 bases, leaving 6 bases between the germline ends. The CDR3 runs 11 residues. For the CDR3, the DNA is TGCAGTGCTAGTAATTTCTACGAGCAGTACTTC. Its translation: CSASNFYEQYF.

For the CDR3, the DNA is TGTGCCAGCGCGGGACCGTCGAACACTGAAGCTTTCTTT. Its translation: CASAGPSNTEAFF. V and J are TRBV28 and TRBJ1-1; weak D call: TRBD1 (5 bases). Germline V gene data show CDR1 as MDHEN and CDR2 as SYDVKM. The CDR3 is 13 amino acids. Trimming left V 8 bases short and J 1 base short, with 11 bases between. Full variable domain (rest looked up from reference TRBV28 and TRBJ1-1): DVKVTQSSRYLVKRTGEKVFLECVQDMDHENMFWYRQDPGLGLRLIYFSYDVKMKEKGDIPEGYSVSREKKERFSLILESASTNQTSMYLCASAGPSNTEAFFGQGTRLTVV.

This clone appeared a single time. The V call is TRBV9, the J call TRBJ2-1; no definite D call. Trimming shortened V by 0 bases and J by 8 bases, and 6 bases separated the two germline ends. Germline values: CDR1 SGDLS, CDR2 YYNGEE. CDR3 length: 12 amino acids. The CDR3 nucleotides read TGTGCCAGCAGCGTAGTTAGTGATGAGCAGTTCTTC. Translating it yields CASSVVSDEQFF.

This clone is a singleton in its sample. The V and J genes are TRBV19 and TRBJ2-7; perhaps TRBD2 as D (6 bases). This CDR3 is 12 amino acids long. Germline V gene sequence: CDR1 LNHDA, CDR2 SQIVND (reference sequence). The V and J ends lost 7 bases and 7 bases respectively, with 14 bases between them. The CDR3: CASNPGGEEQYF. Written as DNA, the CDR3 is TGTGCCAGTAACCCTGGAGGGGAAGAGCAGTACTTC.

The genes are TRBV7-9 and TRBJ1-2, with D possibly being TRBD1 (5 bases). Trimming shortened V by 1 base and J by 8 bases, and 14 bases separated the two germline ends. The germline CDR1 and CDR2 sequences are SEHNR and FQNEAQ (reference sequence). CDR3 size: 14 residues. CDR3 DNA: TGTGCCAGCAGCTTAGAGGCGGGGGTGAGGGGCTACACCTTC. Translated: CASSLEAGVRGYTF.

The genes are TRBV2 and TRBJ1-2; D is undetermined. The germline V and J ends were trimmed by 6 bases and 0 bases, with 8 bases remaining between them. CDR3 length: 13 amino acids. Germline CDR1 and CDR2: SNHLY and FYNNEI. The CDR3 region is CASRGSPNYGYTF. In DNA, the CDR3 is TGTGCCAGCAGGGGATCCCCTAACTATGGCTACACCTTC.

This rearrangement joins TRBV6-2 or TRBV6-3 to TRBJ2-4, with D perhaps matching TRBD1 or TRBD2 (5 bases each). Germline CDR1 is MNHEY and CDR2 is SVGEGT. CDR3 size: 15 residues. The V end lost 2 bases, the J end lost 8 bases, and 16 bases lay between the germline ends. In DNA, the CDR3 is TGTGCCAGCAGTTACAGGGACCCCCGGTGGGACATTCAGTACTTC. Amino acids: CASSYRDPRWDIQYF.

The chain combines TRBV5-4 with TRBJ1-2, with D possibly TRBD1 on 6 matching bases. CDR1 and CDR2 from the germline V gene are SGHNT and YYREEE (reference sequence). V was trimmed by 1 base and J by 2 bases, leaving 12 bases between them. CDR3 size: 15 residues. CDR3 loop: CASSLSQGINYGYTF. CDR3 nucleotides: TGTGCCAGCAGCTTGTCCCAGGGGATAAACTATGGCTACACCTTC. Looking up the rest from reference TRBV5-4 and TRBJ1-2 gives the full variable domain: ETGVTQSPTHLIKTRGQQVTLRCSSQSGHNTVSWYQQALGQGPQFIFQYYREEENGRGNFPPRFSGLQFPNYSSELNVNALELDDSALYLCASSLSQGINYGYTFGSGTRLTVV.

The CDR3 DNA is TGTGCCAGCAGCTCACTAGCGGGGGCGGAGTATTTT. Translated: CASSSLAGAEYF. The chain recombines TRBV5-4 with TRBJ2-3; 11 nucleotides match TRBD2. The junction had 4 bases not matched to a gene; V was cut back by 3 bases and J by 13 bases. This CDR3 is built from 12 residues. The germline V gene encodes CDR1 SGHNT and CDR2 YYREEE (reference sequence).

The chain combines TRBV4-2 with TRBJ1-2; D is possibly TRBD1 (6 bases). Trimming cost V 1 base and J 8 bases, with 20 bases left between them. This CDR3 region has 16 residues. CDR1 is LGHNA, CDR2 YNFKEQ, per germline. The CDR3 protein is CASSQVGTGGAGGYTF. The CDR3 DNA follows: TGTGCCAGCAGCCAAGTGGGTACGGGGGGCGCGGGCGGCTACACCTTC.